This TCR beta chain emerged from a study of monozygotic twins with inflammatory bowel disease. CDR1 SGHRS and CDR2 YFSETQ come from the germline V gene. CDR3 length: 15 residues. Through template switching, UMIs that included a 6-nucleotide sample barcode were added. TCRdb reprocessed the 5' RACE reads and keeps a single row for each CDR3 protein, giving no DNA. The sample's table shows hundreds of thousands of distinct CDR3 sequences. The authors drew approximately 2.5 ml of blood from each donor. Study observations and caveats: No detectable difference in repertoire similarity separated concordant from discordant twins, possibly as a result of limited power.

About this clonotype itself: Its target is unknown.

Sequencing was carried out using blood. The chain is built from TRBV5-1 and TRBJ1-1. This TCR was recovered from a human donor with ulcerative colitis or Crohn's disease, or a healthy co-twin of an affected twin (not recorded which). The CDR3 sequence is CASSLELNLNTEAFF.